These 11 T cell receptor beta chains originate from one sample sequenced in a study of blood T cell repertoires in COVID-19. Clones were read by immunoSEQ multiplex PCR, and TCRdb kept only the in-frame ones, dropping some. Here the sample spans some 380,000 clones, around 90% being singletons. Material: peripheral blood. The source is a young man with active or convalescent COVID-19.

The J gene is TRBJ1-3, the V gene TRBV27, with D possibly TRBD1 on 6 matching bases. V lost 6 bases to trimming and J lost 0 bases, with 12 bases between them. Germline values: CDR1 MNHEY, CDR2 SMNVEV (reference sequence). The length of the CDR3 is 15 residues. CDR3 in amino acids: CASRTTGNSGNTIYF. The CDR3 nucleotides read TGTGCCAGCAGGACGACAGGAAACTCTGGAAACACCATATATTTT.

The chain couples TRBV7-2 to TRBJ2-7; a possible D gene is TRBD1 (6 bases). The CDR3 is 15 amino acids. The V end was cut by 0 bases, the J end by 1 base, with 10 bases between. Germline V CDR1 and CDR2: SGHTA, FQGNSA. CDR3 region: CASSLAEDRSYEQYF. The CDR3 DNA is TGTGCCAGCAGCTTAGCGGAGGACAGATCCTACGAGCAGTACTTC.

CDR3 residues: CASKTGLQETQYF. The CDR3 DNA follows: TGTGCCAGCAAGACCGGGTTGCAAGAGACCCAGTACTTC. V gene TRBV18 combines with J gene TRBJ2-5; no clear D gene. The germline V gene has CDR1 KGHSH and CDR2 LQKENI. The CDR3 is 13 residues long. The V end lost 8 bases, the J end lost 2 bases, and 12 bases lay between the germline ends.

The CDR3 bases are TGCGCCAGCAGCCCCGACATTTCGGGGGGCGGGGGCTACACCTTC. Translating it yields CASSPDISGGGGYTF. This rearrangement joins TRBV4-3 to TRBJ1-2; a possible D gene is TRBD1 (6 bases). Germline V CDR1 and CDR2: LGHNA, YSLEER. This CDR3 is built from 15 residues. V was pared by 4 bases and J by 8 bases, with 20 bases between.

The chain recombines TRBV4-3 with TRBJ1-3; D gene uncertain. The CDR3 has 14 residues. Trimming removed 6 bases at V and 2 bases at J, with 11 bases between. In germline, CDR1 is LGHNA, CDR2 YSLEER. The CDR3, as DNA: TGCGCCAGCAGTCCCAGGATCACTGGAAACACCATATATTTT. This gives the protein CASSPRITGNTIYF.

The chain is built from TRBV5-1 and TRBJ2-3; 8 nucleotides align to TRBD2. V dropped 2 bases and J dropped 2; count of bases not matched to a gene: 4. Germline lookup yields CDR1 SGHRS and CDR2 YFSETQ. This CDR3 contains 15 residues. The CDR3 reads CASSFNSGNTDTQYF. The CDR3 nucleotides read TGCGCCAGCAGCTTTAATAGCGGGAACACAGATACGCAGTATTTT.

The chain is built from TRBV24-1 and TRBJ2-1; TRBD2 might be the D (5 bases). Between the trimmed V and J ends, which lost 9 bases and 6 bases, there was a span of 11 bases. CDR1 KGHDR and CDR2 SFDVKD come from the germline V gene. The length of the CDR3 is 12 residues. CDR3 sequence reads: CATRGMSNEQFF. CDR3 coding DNA: TGTGCCACCCGAGGGATGAGCAATGAGCAGTTCTTC.

The table lists this clone with a count of one. The chain links TRBV6-5 to TRBJ2-3; a weak D match, TRBD2 (5 bases). Germline V gene lookup returns CDR1 MNHEY and CDR2 SVGAGI. Between the trimmed V and J ends, which lost 2 bases and 8 bases, there was a span of 14 bases. CDR3 size: 14 residues. The CDR3 bases are TGTGCCAGCAGTTACAGGAGGAATCTCCCTACGCAGTATTTT. It encodes CASSYRRNLPTQYF.

By share, this clone ranks as medium-sized (0.01 to 0.1%). The chain couples TRBV19 to TRBJ2-1; 10 positions match TRBD2. Germline CDR1 and CDR2: LNHDA and SQIVND (reference sequence). V lost 1 base, J lost 9 bases, and 9 bases stayed unmatched. The CDR3 spans 16 residues. Written as DNA, the CDR3 is TGTGCCAGTAGTATAGGGGCTAGCGGGAGTTTTTCTGAGCAGTTCTTC. It translates to CASSIGASGSFSEQFF. Together with reference TRBV19 and TRBJ2-1, the CDR3 gives the full variable domain: DGGITQSPKYLFRKEGQNVTLSCEQNLNHDAMYWYRQDPGQGLRLIYYSQIVNDFQKGDIAEGYSVSREKKESFPLTVTSAQKNPTAFYLCASSIGASGSFSEQFFGPGTRLTVL.

J is TRBJ2-7 and V is TRBV5-1, with 10 bases lining up with TRBD1. The V segment lost 4 bases and the J segment 5 bases; nucleotides outside the gene matches: 3. Looked up from germline, CDR1 is SGHRS and CDR2 is YFSETQ. The length of the CDR3 is 13 residues. The CDR3 nucleotides are TGCGCCAGCAGCCTGGACAGGGGGAACGAGCAGTACTTC. Its protein is CASSLDRGNEQYF.

The gene calls are TRBV28 and TRBJ2-7; TRBD2 agrees at 10 bases. V trimming: 8 bases; J trimming: 2 bases; junction bases outside the gene matches: 9. CDR1 and CDR2 from the germline V gene are MDHEN and SYDVKM. The CDR3 length is 15 residues. For the CDR3, the DNA is TGTGCCAGCGGTCCGGGTAGCGGGAGGACCTACGAGCAGTACTTC. Amino acid sequence: CASGPGSGRTYEQYF. Based on the CDR3 plus reference TRBV28 and TRBJ2-7, the full variable domain is DVKVTQSSRYLVKRTGEKVFLECVQDMDHENMFWYRQDPGLGLRLIYFSYDVKMKEKGDIPEGYSVSREKKERFSLILESASTNQTSMYLCASGPGSGRTYEQYFGPGTRLTVT.